This T cell receptor (beta chain) was identified in a study of T cell responses to AZD1222 COVID-19 vaccine. In the study overall: Combined were second doses at about 4 or about 12 weeks. The study's findings and limits: Females made up more of the donors, who were largely white British, and clonal diversity may have come out too low.

Trimming cost V 4 bases and J 7 bases; bases outside gene matches: 2. The CDR3 length is 13 residues. Germline CDR1 and CDR2: LGHDT and YNNKEL (reference sequence). This clone was recorded once. The antigen remains unidentified. Assay used: immunoSEQ multiplex PCR; TCRdb lists only in-frame clones, some missing. The sample lists more than 150,000 clones, 85% to 90% seen once, with roughly 6% in the top ten. The sequence derives from an adult in good health. The sample was peripheral blood, taken on day 0 of AZD1222 vaccination. The chain recombines TRBV3-1 (or the pseudogene TRBV3-2) with TRBJ1-2, with 11 nucleotides matching TRBD1. In DNA, the CDR3 is TGTGCCAGCAGCCCGGGACAGGGGGGTGGCTACACCTTC. This encodes CASSPGQGGGYTF.